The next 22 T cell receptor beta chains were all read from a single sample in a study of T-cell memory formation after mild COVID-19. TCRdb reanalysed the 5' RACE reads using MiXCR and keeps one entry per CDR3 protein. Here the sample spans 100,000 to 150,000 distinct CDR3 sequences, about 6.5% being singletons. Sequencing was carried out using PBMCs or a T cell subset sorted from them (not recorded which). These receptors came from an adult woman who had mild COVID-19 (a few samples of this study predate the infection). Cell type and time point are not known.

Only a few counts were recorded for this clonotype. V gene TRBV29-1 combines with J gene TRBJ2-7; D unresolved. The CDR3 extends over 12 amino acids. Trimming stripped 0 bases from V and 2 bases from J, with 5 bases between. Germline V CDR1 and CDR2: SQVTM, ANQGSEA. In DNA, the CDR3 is TGCAGCGTTGAAGAGAAGACCTACGAGCAGTACTTC. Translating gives CSVEEKTYEQYF.

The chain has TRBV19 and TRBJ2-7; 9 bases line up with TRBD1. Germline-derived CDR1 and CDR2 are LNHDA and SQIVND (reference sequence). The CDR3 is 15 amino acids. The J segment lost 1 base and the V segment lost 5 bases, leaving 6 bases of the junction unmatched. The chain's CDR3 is CASSASGTGSYEQYF. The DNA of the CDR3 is TGTGCCAGTAGTGCCTCCGGGACAGGGTCCTACGAGCAGTACTTC.

The CDR3 reads CASSRGETGAAGANVLTF. CDR3 DNA sequence: TGCGCCAGCAGTAGGGGTGAGACAGGCGCTGCTGGGGCCAACGTCCTGACTTTC. V usage is TRBV5-1 and J usage is TRBJ2-6; TRBD1 is a possible D gene (6 bases). This CDR3 is 18 amino acids long. Germline CDR1 and CDR2: SGHRS and YFSETQ. V was cut by 5 bases and J by 2 bases, with 20 bases left in between.

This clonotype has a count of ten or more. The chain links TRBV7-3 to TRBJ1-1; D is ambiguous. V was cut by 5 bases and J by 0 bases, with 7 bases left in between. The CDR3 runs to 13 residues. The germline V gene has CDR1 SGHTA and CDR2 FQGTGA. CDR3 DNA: TGTGCCAGCAGCCCTTACCTGAACACTGAAGCTTTCTTT. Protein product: CASSPYLNTEAFF.

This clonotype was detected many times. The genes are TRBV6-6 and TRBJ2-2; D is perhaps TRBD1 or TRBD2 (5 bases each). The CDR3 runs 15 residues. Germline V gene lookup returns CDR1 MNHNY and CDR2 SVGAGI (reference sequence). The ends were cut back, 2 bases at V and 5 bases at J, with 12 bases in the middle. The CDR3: CASSYPGTSTGELFF. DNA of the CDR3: TGTGCCAGCAGTTACCCTGGGACCTCGACCGGGGAGCTGTTTTTT.

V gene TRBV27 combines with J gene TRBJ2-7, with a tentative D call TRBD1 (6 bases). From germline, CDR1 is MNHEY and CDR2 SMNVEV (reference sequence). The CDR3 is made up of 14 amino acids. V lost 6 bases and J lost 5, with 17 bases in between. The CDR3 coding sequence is TGTGCCAGCAGAACAGGACAGTACCTAAACGAGCAGTACTTC. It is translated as CASRTGQYLNEQYF.

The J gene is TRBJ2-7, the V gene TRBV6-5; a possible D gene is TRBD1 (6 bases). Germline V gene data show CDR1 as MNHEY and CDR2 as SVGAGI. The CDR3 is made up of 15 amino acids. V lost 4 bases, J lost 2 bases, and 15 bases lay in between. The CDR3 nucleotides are TGTGCCAGCAGTTCCTCCGGGACAAATACCTACGAGCAGTACTTC. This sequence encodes CASSSSGTNTYEQYF.

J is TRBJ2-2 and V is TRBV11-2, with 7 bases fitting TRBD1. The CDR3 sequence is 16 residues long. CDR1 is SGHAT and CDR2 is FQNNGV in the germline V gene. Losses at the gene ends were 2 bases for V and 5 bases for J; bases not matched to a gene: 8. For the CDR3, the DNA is TGTGCCAGCAGCTTAAGTCAAGGGGGCCGGACCGGGGAGCTGTTTTTT. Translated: CASSLSQGGRTGELFF.

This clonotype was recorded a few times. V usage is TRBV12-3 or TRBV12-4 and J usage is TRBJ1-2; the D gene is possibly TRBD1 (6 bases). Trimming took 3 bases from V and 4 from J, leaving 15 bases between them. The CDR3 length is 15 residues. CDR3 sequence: CASSLALGASYGYTF. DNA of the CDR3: TGTGCCAGCAGTTTGGCGCTGGGGGCGAGCTATGGCTACACCTTC.

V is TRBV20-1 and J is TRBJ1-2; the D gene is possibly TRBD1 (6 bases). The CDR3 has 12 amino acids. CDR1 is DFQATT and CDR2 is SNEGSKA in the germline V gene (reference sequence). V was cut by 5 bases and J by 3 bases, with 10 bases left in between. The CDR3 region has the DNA TGCAGTGCTTCAGGGGAACACTATGGCTACACCTTC. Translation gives CSASGEHYGYTF.

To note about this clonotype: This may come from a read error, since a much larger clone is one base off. CDR3 in DNA: TGCAGTGCTAGAGTGGATAGAAATCAGCCCCAGCATTTT. This codes for CSARVDRNQPQHF. This chain connects TRBV20-1 to TRBJ1-5; no clear D gene. V was pared by 1 base and J by 4 bases, with 8 bases between. Germline loops: CDR1 DFQATT, CDR2 SNEGSKA (reference sequence). The CDR3 runs to 13 residues.

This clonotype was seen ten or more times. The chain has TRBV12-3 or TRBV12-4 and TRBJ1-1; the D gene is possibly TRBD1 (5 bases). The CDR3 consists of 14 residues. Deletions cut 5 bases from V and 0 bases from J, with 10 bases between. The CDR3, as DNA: TGTGCCAGCAGTGCCCACAGGATGAACACTGAAGCTTTCTTT. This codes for CASSAHRMNTEAFF.

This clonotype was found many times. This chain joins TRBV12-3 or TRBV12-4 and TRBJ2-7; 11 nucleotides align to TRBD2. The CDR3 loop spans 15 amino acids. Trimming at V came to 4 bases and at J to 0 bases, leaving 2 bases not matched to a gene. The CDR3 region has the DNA TGTGCCAGCAGTTCAACTAGCGGGGGCTCCTACGAGCAGTACTTC. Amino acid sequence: CASSSTSGGSYEQYF.

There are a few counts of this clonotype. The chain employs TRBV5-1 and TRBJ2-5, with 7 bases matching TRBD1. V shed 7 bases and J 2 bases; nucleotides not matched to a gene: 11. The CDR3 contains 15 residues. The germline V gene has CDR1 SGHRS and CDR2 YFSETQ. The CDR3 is CASGTGQANQETQYF. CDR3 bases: TGCGCCAGCGGTACTGGACAGGCCAATCAAGAGACCCAGTACTTC.

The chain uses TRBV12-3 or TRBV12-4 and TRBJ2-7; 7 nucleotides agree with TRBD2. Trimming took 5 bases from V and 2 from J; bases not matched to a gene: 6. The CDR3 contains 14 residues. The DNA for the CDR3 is TGTGCCAGCAGTCCGACGGGAGGTCCCTACGAGCAGTACTTC. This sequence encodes CASSPTGGPYEQYF.

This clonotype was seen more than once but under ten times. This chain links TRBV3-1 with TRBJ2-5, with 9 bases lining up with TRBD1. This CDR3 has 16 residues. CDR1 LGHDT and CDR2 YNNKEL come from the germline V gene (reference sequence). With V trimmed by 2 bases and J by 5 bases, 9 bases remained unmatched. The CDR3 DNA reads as TGTGCCAGCAGCCAACCCGTCGGACAGGGGAGGGAGACCCAGTACTTC. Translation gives CASSQPVGQGRETQYF.

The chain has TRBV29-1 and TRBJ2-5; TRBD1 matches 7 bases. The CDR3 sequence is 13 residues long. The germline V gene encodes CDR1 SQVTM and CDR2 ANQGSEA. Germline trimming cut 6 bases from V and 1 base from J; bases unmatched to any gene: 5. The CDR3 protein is CSVSDRAQETQYF. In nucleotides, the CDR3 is TGCAGCGTGTCTGACAGGGCCCAAGAGACCCAGTACTTC. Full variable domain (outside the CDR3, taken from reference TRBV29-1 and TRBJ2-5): SAVISQKPSRDICQRGTSLTIQCQVDSQVTMMFWYRQQPGQSLTLIATANQGSEATYESGFVIDKFPISRPNLTFSTLTVSNMSPEDSSIYLCSVSDRAQETQYFGPGTRLLVL.

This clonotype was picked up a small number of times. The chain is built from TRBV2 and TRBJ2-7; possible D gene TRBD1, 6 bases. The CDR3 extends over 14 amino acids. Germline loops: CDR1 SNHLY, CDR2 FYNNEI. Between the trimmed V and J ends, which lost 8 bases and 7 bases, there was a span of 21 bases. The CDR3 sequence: CASSFRDTLLEQYF. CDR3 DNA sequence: TGTGCCAGCTCTTTCCGGGACACTTTGTTGGAGCAGTACTTC.

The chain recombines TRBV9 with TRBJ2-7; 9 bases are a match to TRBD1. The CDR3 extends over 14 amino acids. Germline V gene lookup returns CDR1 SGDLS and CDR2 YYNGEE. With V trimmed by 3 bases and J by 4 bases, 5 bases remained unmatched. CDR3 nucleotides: TGTGCCAGCAGCGGAGGGACAGGGCCTTACGAGCAGTACTTC. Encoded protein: CASSGGTGPYEQYF. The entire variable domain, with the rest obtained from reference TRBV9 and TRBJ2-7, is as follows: DSGVTQTPKHLITATGQRVTLRCSPRSGDLSVYWYQQSLDQGLQFLIQYYNGEERAKGNILERFSAQQFPDLHSELNLSSLELGDSALYFCASSGGTGPYEQYFGPGTRLTVT.

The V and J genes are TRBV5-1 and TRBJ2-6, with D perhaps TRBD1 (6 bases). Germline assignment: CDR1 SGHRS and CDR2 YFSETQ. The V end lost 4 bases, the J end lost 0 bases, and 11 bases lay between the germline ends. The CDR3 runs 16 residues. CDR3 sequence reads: CASSPARGSGANVLTF. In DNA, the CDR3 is TGCGCCAGCAGCCCCGCCAGGGGCTCTGGGGCCAACGTCCTGACTTTC.

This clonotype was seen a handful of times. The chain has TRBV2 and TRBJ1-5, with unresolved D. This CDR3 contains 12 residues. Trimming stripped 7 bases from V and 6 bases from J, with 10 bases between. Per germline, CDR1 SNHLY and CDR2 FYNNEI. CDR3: CASNRVGQPQHF. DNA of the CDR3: TGTGCCAGCAACCGCGTCGGTCAGCCCCAGCATTTT.

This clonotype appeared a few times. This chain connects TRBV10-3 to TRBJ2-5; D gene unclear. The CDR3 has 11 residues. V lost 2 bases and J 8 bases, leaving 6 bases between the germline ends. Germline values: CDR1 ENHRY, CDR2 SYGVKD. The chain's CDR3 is CAISEGETQYF. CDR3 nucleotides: TGTGCCATCAGTGAGGGGGAAACCCAGTACTTC.